This TCR beta chain was retrieved from a study of cytomegalovirus exposure and HLA in healthy donors. About the study: Samples from HLA-typed donors yielded about 86 million unique TCRs in an early data release.

The donors (healthy individuals) were bone marrow donors. Study conclusions and caveats: An apparent linkage of common viral pathogens to several of the most significant clusters emerged in a later analysis. Cytomegalovirus-associated TCR beta chains were listed, numbering 150 to 200.

The length of the CDR3 is 12 residues. The germline V gene encodes CDR1 SGDLS and CDR2 YYNGEE. Trimming removed 3 bases from V and 7 bases from J, with 9 bases in between. Notes on this clone: Its antigen remains unknown.

This PCR relied on a set of 60 Vbeta primers and 13 Jbeta primers. Sequencing used immunoSEQ multiplex PCR; TCRdb keeps in-frame clones, though not all of them. The sample shows about 130,000 clones, about 81% of them seen only once. Sequenced: PBMCs. This TCR derives from a woman younger than 45 in good health and CMV-seronegative. The V call is TRBV9, the J call TRBJ2-3, with D maybe TRBD2 (5 bases). The CDR3 nucleotides read TGTGCCAGCAGCGCGGACTGGTATACGCAGTATTTT. Its translation is CASSADWYTQYF.